The clone carrying this T cell receptor beta chain has a handful of counts. What it binds is not known. V was shortened by 3 bases and J by 0 bases, with 10 bases between the two germline ends. The CDR3 runs 15 residues. Germline-derived CDR1 and CDR2 are SGHRS and YFSETQ. This record comes from a study of beta chain features in type 1 diabetes. Looking at the study overall: Comparable age, gender and cell yields were observed in patients relative to healthy donors. Broader study findings: TCRB CDR3 length was moderately but significantly reduced in all four CD4+ subsets of Type 1 diabetes patients.

All of the isolated RNA was reverse transcribed, so expressed TCRB transcripts were sequenced. Sequenced by immunoSEQ multiplex PCR; TCRdb stores in-frame clones only, minus some. Of 400,000 to 550,000 clones listed, approximately 10% are singletons. CD4+ naive, central memory, regulatory and stem cell-like memory subsets were isolated by sorting on CD45RO/CCR7/CD25/CD127/CD95/CD27. The receptor was isolated from a woman aged 18-29 years in good health. The sample consisted of naive CD4+ T cells from blood. This chain joins TRBV5-1 and TRBJ1-3; D is perhaps TRBD1 (6 bases). In nucleotides, the CDR3 is TGCGCCAGCAGCTCGACAGGACCCTCTGGAAACACCATATATTTT. The encoded protein is CASSSTGPSGNTIYF. The full variable domain, in which reference TRBV5-1 and TRBJ1-3 provide the parts outside the CDR3, is KAGVTQTPRYLIKTRGQQVTLSCSPISGHRSVSWYQQTPGQGLQFLFEYFSETQRNKGNFPGRFSGRQFSNSRSEMNVSTLELGDSALYLCASSSTGPSGNTIYFGEGSWLTVV.